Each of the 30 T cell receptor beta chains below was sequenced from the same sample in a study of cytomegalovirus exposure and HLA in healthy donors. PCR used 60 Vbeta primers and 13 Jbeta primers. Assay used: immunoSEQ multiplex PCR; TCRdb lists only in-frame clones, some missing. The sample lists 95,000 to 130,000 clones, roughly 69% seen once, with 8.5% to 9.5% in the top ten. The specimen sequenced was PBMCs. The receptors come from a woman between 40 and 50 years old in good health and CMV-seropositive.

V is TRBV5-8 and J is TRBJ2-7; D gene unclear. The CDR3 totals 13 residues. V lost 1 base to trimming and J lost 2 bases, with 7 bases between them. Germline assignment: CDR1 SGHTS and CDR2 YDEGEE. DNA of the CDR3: TGTGCCAGCAGCTTGTCCAATGCCTACGAGCAGTACTTC. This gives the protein CASSLSNAYEQYF.

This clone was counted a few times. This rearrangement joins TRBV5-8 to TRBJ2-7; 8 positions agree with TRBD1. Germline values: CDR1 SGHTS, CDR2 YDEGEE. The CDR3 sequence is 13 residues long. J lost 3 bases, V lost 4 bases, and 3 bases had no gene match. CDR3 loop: CASSADRDYEQYF. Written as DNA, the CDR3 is TGTGCCAGCAGCGCGGACAGGGACTACGAGCAGTACTTC.

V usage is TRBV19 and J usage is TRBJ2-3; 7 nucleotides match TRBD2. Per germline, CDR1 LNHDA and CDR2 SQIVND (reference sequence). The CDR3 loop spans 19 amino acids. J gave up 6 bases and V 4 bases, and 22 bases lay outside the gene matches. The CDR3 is CASSTLPYMTRGVEDTQYF. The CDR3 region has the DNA TGTGCCAGTAGTACCCTTCCGTATATGACACGGGGGGTGGAGGATACGCAGTATTTT. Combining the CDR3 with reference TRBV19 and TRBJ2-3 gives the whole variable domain DGGITQSPKYLFRKEGQNVTLSCEQNLNHDAMYWYRQDPGQGLRLIYYSQIVNDFQKGDIAEGYSVSREKKESFPLTVTSAQKNPTAFYLCASSTLPYMTRGVEDTQYFGPGTRLTVL.

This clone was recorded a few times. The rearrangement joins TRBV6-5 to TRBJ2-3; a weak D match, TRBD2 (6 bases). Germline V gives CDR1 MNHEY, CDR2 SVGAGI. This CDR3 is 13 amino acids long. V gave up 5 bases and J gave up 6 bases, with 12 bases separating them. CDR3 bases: TGTGCCAGCAGTCGTGGAACTAGCGATACGCAGTATTTT. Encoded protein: CASSRGTSDTQYF.

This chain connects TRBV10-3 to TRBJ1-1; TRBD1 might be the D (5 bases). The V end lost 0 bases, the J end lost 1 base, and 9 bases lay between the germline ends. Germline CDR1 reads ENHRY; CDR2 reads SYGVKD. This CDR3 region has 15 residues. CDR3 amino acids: CAISESAGQNTEAFF. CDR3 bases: TGTGCCATCAGTGAGTCGGCAGGACAGAACACTGAAGCTTTCTTT.

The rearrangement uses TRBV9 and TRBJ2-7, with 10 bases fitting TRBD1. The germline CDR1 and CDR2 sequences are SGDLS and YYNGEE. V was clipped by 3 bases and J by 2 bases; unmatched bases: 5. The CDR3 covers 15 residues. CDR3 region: CASSGGQGFTYEQYF. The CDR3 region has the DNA TGTGCCAGCAGCGGGGGACAGGGGTTCACCTACGAGCAGTACTTC.

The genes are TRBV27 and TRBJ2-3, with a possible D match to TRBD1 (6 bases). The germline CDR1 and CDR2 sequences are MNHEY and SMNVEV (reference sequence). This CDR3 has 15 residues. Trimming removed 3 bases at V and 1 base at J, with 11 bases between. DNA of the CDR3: TGTGCCAGCAGTTTCTCGACAGGTGGCACAGATACGCAGTATTTT. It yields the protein CASSFSTGGTDTQYF.

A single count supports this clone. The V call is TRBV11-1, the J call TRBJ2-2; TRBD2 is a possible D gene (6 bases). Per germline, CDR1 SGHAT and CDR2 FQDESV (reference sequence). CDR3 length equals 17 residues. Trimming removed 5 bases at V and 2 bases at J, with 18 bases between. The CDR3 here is CASSRGTNSLNTGELFF. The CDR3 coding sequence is TGTGCCAGCAGCCGCGGGACCAACTCGCTTAACACCGGGGAGCTGTTTTTT.

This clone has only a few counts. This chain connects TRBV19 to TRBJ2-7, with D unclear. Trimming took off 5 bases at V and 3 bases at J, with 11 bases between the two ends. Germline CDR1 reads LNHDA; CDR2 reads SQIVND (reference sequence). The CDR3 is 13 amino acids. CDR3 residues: CASSSRRNYEQYF. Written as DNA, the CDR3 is TGTGCCAGTAGTTCACGGAGAAACTACGAGCAGTACTTC.

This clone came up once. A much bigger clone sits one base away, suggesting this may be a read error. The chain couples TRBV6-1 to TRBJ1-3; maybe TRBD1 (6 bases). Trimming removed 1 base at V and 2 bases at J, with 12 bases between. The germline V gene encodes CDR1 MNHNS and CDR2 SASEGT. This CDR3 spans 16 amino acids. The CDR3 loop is CASSEGPGTTGNTIYF. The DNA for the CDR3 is TGTGCCAGCAGTGAAGGTCCCGGGACAACTGGAAACACCATATATTTT.

CDR3 protein: CASSLAAGLNTEAFF. CDR3 coding DNA: TGTGCCAGCAGCTTAGCGGCAGGTTTGAACACTGAAGCTTTCTTT. The V and J genes are TRBV7-9 and TRBJ1-1; no clear D gene. The germline gives CDR1 SEHNR, CDR2 FQNEAQ (reference sequence). V gave up 0 bases and J gave up 0 bases, with 8 bases separating them. The CDR3 spans 15 residues.

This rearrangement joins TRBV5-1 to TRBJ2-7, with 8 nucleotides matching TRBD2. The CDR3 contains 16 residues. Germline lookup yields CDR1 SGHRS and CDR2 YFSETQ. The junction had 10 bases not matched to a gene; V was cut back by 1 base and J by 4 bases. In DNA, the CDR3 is TGCGCCAGCAGCTTGTCGACGAGCGGGAGTAATTACGAGCAGTACTTC. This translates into CASSLSTSGSNYEQYF.

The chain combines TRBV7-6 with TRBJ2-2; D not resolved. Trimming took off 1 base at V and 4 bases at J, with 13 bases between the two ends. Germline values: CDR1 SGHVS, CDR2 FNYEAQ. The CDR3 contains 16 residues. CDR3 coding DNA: TGTGCCAGCAGCTTAGAGCCCCTAATAGTCACCGGGGAGCTGTTTTTT. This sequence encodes CASSLEPLIVTGELFF. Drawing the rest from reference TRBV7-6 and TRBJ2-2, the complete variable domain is GAGVSQSPRYKVTKRGQDVALRCDPISGHVSLYWYRQALGQGPEFLTYFNYEAQQDKSGLPNDRFSAERPEGSISTLTIQRTEQRDSAMYRCASSLEPLIVTGELFFGEGSRLTVL.

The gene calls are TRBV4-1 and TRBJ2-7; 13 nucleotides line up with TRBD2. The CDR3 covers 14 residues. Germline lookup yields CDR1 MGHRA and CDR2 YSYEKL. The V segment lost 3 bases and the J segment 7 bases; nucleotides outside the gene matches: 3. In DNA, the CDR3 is TGCGCCAGCAGCCACCAACTAGCGGGAGGGGAGCAGTACTTC. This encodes CASSHQLAGGEQYF.

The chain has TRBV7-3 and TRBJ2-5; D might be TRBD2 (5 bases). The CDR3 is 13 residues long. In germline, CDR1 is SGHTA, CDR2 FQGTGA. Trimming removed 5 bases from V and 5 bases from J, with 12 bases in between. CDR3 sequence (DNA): TGTGCCAGCAGCGAGGGTCGGTGGGAGACCCAGTACTTC. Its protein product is CASSEGRWETQYF. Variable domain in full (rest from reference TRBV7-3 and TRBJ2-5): GAGVSQTPSNKVTEKGKYVELRCDPISGHTALYWYRQSLGQGPEFLIYFQGTGAADDSGLPNDRFFAVRPEGSVSTLKIQRTERGDSAVYLCASSEGRWETQYFGPGTRLLVL.

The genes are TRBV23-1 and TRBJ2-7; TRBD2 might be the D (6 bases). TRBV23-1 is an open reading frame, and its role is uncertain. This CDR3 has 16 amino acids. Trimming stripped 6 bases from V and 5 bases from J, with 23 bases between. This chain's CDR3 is CASSPPGSGVRNEQYF. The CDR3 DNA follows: TGCGCCAGCAGCCCCCCGGGGTCGGGGGTAAGAAACGAGCAGTACTTC.

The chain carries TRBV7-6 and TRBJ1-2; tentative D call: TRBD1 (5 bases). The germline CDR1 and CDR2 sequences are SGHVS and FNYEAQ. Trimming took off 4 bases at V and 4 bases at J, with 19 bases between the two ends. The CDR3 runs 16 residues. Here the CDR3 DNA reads TGTGCCAGCAGCTCGGTAGGGGCCTTCGAGAGCTATGGCTACACCTTC. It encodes CASSSVGAFESYGYTF.

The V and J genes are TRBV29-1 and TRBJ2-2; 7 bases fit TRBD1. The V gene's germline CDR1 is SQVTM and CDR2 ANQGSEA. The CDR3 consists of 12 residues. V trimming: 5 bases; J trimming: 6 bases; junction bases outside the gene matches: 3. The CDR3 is CSVSGQPGELFF. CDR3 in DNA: TGCAGCGTTTCGGGACAGCCCGGGGAGCTGTTTTTT.

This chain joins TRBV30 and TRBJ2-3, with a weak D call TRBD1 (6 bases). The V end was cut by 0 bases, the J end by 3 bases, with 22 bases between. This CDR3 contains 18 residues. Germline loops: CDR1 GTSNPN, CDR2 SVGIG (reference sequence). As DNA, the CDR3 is TGTGCCTGGAGTGTGTTCAGGACAGACCTTTTCTTAACAGATACGCAGTATTTT. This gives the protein CAWSVFRTDLFLTDTQYF. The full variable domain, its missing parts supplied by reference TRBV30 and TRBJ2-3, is SQTIHQWPATLVQPVGSPLSLECTVEGTSNPNLYWYRQAAGRGLQLLFYSVGIGQISSEVPQNLSASRPQDRQFILSSKKLLLSDSGFYLCAWSVFRTDLFLTDTQYFGPGTRLTVL.

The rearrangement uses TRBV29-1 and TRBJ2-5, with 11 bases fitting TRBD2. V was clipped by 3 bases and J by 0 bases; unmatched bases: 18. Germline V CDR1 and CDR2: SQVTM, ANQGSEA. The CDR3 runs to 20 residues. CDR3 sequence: CSVDKSTGTSGGWYQETQYF. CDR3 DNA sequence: TGCAGCGTTGATAAGAGTACCGGGACTAGCGGAGGATGGTACCAAGAGACCCAGTACTTC.

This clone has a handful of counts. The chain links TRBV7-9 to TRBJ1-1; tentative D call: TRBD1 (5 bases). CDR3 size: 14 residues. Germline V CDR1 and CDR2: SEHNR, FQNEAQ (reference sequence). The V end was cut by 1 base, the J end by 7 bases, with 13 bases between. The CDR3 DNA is TGTGCCAGCAGCTTAGGTGGGACTATAGATGAAGCTTTCTTT. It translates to CASSLGGTIDEAFF. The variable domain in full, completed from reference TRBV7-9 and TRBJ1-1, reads DTGVSQNPRHKITKRGQNVTFRCDPISEHNRLYWYRQTLGQGPEFLTYFQNEAQLEKSRLLSDRFSAERPKGSFSTLEIQRTEQGDSAMYLCASSLGGTIDEAFFGQGTRLTVV.

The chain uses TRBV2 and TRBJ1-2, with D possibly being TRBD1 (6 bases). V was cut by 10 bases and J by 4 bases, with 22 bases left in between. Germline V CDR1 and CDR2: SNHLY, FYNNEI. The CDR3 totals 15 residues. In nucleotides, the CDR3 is TGTGCCACGACGACAGGCCCAGACCCTTCCTATGGCTACACCTTC. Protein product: CATTTGPDPSYGYTF.

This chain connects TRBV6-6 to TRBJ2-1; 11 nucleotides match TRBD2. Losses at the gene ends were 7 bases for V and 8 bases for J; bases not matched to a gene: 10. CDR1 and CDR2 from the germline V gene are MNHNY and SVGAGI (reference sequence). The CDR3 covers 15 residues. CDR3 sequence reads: CASNLGLADVDEQFF. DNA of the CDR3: TGTGCCAGCAACCTGGGACTAGCGGATGTCGATGAGCAGTTCTTC.

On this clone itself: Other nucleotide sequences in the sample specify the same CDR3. CDR3 sequence (DNA): TGTGCCAGCAGTTTGGCGGGAAATTACAATGAGCAGTTCTTC. Encoded protein: CASSLAGNYNEQFF. This chain uses TRBV27 with TRBJ2-1, with D possibly being TRBD2 (6 bases). V dropped 3 bases and J dropped 4 bases, with 10 bases sitting between them. CDR3 length equals 14 residues. Germline-derived CDR1 and CDR2 are MNHEY and SMNVEV (reference sequence).

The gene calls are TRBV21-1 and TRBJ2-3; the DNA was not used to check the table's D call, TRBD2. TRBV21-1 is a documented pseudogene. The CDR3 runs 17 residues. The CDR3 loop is CASSISGSPLGTDTQYF. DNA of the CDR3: TGTGCCAGCAGTATTAGCGGGAGCCCTTTAGGCACAGATACGCAGTATTTT.

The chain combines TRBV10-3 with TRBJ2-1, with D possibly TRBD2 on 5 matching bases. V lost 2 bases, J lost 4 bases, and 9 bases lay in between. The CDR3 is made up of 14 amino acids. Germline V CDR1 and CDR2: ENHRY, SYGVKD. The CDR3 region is CAISEEGSYNEQFF. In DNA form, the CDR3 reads TGTGCCATCAGTGAGGAGGGATCATACAATGAGCAGTTCTTC.

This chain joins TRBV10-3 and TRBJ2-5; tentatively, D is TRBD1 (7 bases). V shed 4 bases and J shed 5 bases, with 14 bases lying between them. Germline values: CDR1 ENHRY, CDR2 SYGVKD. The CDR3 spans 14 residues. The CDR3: CAISVQGGGETQYF. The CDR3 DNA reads TGTGCCATCAGTGTCCAGGGGGGTGGCGAGACCCAGTACTTC.

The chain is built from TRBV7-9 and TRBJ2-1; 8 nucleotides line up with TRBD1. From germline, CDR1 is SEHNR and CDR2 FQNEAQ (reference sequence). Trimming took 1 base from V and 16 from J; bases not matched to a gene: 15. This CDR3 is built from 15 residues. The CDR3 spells CASSLVIAAVGTGFF. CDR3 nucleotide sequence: TGTGCCAGCAGCTTAGTTATTGCAGCCGTAGGGACAGGATTCTTC.

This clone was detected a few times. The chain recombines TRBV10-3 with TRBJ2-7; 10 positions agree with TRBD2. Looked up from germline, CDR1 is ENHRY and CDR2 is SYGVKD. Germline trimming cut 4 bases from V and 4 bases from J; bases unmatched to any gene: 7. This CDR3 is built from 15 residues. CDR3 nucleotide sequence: TGTGCCATCAGTGCGCGGCTAGCGGGAGATTACGAGCAGTACTTC. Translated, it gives CAISARLAGDYEQYF.

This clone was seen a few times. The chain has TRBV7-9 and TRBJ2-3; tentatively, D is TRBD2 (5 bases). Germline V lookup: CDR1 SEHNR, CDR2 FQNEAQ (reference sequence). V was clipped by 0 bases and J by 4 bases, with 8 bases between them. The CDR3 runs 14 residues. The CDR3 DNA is TGTGCCAGCAGCTTAGCTACTAGGGCAGATACGCAGTATTTT. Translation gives CASSLATRADTQYF. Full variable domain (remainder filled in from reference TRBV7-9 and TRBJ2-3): DTGVSQNPRHKITKRGQNVTFRCDPISEHNRLYWYRQTLGQGPEFLTYFQNEAQLEKSRLLSDRFSAERPKGSFSTLEIQRTEQGDSAMYLCASSLATRADTQYFGPGTRLTVL.